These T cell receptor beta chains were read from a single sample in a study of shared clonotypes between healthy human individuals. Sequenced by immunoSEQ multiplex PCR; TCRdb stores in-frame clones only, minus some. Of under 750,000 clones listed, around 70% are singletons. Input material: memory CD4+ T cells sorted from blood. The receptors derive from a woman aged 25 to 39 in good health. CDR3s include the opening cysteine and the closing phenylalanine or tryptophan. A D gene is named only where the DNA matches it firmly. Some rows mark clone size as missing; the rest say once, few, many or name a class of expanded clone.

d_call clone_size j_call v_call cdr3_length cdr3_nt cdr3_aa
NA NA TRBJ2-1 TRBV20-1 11 TGCAGTGGACGGTACTACAATGAGCAGTTCTTC CSGRYYNEQFF
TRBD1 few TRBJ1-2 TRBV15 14 TGTGCCACCAGCCGACAGGGCGGATATGGTGGCTACACCTTC CATSRQGGYGGYTF
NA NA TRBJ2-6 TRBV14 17 TGTGCCAGCAGCCACCGGCGGGACAGCTCTGGGGCCAACGTCCTGACTTTC CASSHRRDSSGANVLTF
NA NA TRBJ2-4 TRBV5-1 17 TGCGCCAGCAGCTTGGGCCGGTTGGACTTAGCCAAAAACATTCAGTACTTC CASSLGRLDLAKNIQYF
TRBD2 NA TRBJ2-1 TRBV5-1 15 TGCGCCAGCAGCTTAGTCCTAGCGGGCCACAATGAGCAGTTCTTC CASSLVLAGHNEQFF
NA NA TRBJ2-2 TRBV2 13 TGTGCCAGCAGGGAGACGAACACCGGGGAGCTGTTTTTT CASRETNTGELFF
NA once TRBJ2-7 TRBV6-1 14 TGTGCCAGCAGTACCGGGTCCTCTCTCTACGAGCAGTACTTC CASSTGSSLYEQYF
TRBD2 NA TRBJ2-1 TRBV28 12 TGTGCCATAGGACTAGGGCACAATGAGCAGTTCTTC CAIGLGHNEQFF
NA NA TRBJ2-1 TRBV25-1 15 TGTGCCAGCAGTGAAAACTCGGTGACAGGTGACGAGCAGTTCTTC CASSENSVTGDEQFF
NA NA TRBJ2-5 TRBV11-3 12 TGTGCCAGCAGCTTTATGGTCGAGAGCCAGTACTTC CASSFMVESQYF
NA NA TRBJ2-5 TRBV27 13 TGTGCCAGCAGTTCGAGAAGGGGCGAGACCCAGTACTTC CASSSRRGETQYF
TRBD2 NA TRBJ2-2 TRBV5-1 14 TGCGCCAGCAGCACAACTAGCGAGCCCGGGGAGCTGTTTTTT CASSTTSEPGELFF
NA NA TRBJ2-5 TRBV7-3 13 TGTGCCAGCAGCATCGGGACGGAACAGACCCAGTACTTC CASSIGTEQTQYF
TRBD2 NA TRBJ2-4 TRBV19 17 TGTGCCAGTAGTATCTGGACTAGCGGCCTAGCCAAAAACATTCAGTACTTC CASSIWTSGLAKNIQYF
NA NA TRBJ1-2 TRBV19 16 TGTGCCAGTAGTATAGCAGGGACTAATCTTCTCTACGGCTACACCTTC CASSIAGTNLLYGYTF
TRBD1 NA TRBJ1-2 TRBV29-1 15 TGCAGCGTTACAATAGGGACAGGATTAGACTATGGCTACACCTTC CSVTIGTGLDYGYTF
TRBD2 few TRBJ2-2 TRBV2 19 TGTGCCAGCACGGCGGGGGAACCGGGACTAGCGGACCCCACCGGGGAGCTGTTTTTT CASTAGEPGLADPTGELFF
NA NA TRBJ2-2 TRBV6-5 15 TGTGCCAGCAGTTACAGGCCCAGTAGGGGCGGGGAGCTGTTTTTT CASSYRPSRGGELFF
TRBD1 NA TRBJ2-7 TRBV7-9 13 TGTGCCAGCAGCGGTCGGACAGGGGCCGAGCAGTACTTC CASSGRTGAEQYF
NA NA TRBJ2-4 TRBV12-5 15 TGTGCTAGTGGGGTAGGACCTGTAGCCAAAAACATTCAGTACTTC CASGVGPVAKNIQYF
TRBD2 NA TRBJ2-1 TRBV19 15 TGTGCCAGTAGTAAGCGGGAGAGCTCCTACAATGAGCAGTTCTTC CASSKRESSYNEQFF
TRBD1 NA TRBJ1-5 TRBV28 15 TGTGCCAGCAGAACAGGGGGATTTGGGAATCAGCCCCAGCATTTT CASRTGGFGNQPQHF
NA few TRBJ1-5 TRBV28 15 TGTGCCAGCAGTTTGAAAGGGACGGTCAATCAGCCCCAGCATTTT CASSLKGTVNQPQHF
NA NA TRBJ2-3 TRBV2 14 TGTGCCAGCCTCAGGGGGACTTGGGTAGATACGCAGTATTTT CASLRGTWVDTQYF
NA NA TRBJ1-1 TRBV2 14 TGTGCCAGGGGAAAAGGACTTTCGAACACTGAAGCTTTCTTT CARGKGLSNTEAFF
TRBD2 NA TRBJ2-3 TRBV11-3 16 TGTGCCAGCAGCTACAGAGCGGGAGGGCCACCAGATACGCAGTATTTT CASSYRAGGPPDTQYF
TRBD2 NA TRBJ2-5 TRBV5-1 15 TGCGCCAGCAGGCGACTAGCGGGAAGGGAAGAGACCCAGTACTTC CASRRLAGREETQYF
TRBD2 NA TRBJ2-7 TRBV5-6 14 TGTGCCAGCAGCTTGGGGGCGGGGGACTACGAGCAGTACTTC CASSLGAGDYEQYF
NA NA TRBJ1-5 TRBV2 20 TGTGCCAGCAGTGATGACCGGGGGAAGTGGATCCAAAATAGCAATCAGCCCCAGCATTTT CASSDDRGKWIQNSNQPQHF
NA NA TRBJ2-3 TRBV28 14 TGTGCCAGCAGTTTTGTGGTCCACACAGATACGCAGTATTTT CASSFVVHTDTQYF
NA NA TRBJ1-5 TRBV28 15 TGTGCCAGCACGAGGACGGTGGGGAGCAATCAGCCCCAGCATTTT CASTRTVGSNQPQHF
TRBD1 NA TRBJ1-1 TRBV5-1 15 TGCGCCAGCAGCCCGGGACAGGGGGCGACCGCTGAAGCTTTCTTT CASSPGQGATAEAFF
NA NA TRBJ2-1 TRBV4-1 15 TGCGCCAGCAGCCAACTGGGACGGACCACAGCTGAGCAGTTCTTC CASSQLGRTTAEQFF
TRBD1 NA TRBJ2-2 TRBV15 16 TGTGCCACCAGCAGAGGGGACAGGGGGAACACCGGGGAGCTGTTTTTT CATSRGDRGNTGELFF
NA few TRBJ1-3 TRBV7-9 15 TGTGCCAGCAGCCGACGGACGGAGAGGGGAAACACCATATATTTT CASSRRTERGNTIYF
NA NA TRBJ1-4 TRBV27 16 TGTGCCAGCAGTTGGACCCGGGGGGCGTATAATGAAAAACTGTTTTTT CASSWTRGAYNEKLFF
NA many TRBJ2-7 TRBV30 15 TGTGCCTGGAGGAAGAAGCGGAGTGTCTCCTACGAGCAGTACTTC CAWRKKRSVSYEQYF
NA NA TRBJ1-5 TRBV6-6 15 TGTGCCAGCAGTTACTCGGGGGCCCTCGGACAGCCCCAGCATTTT CASSYSGALGQPQHF
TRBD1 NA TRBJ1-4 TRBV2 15 TGTGCCAGCACCTTGCTGACAGGGGGATTGGAAAAACTGTTTTTT CASTLLTGGLEKLFF